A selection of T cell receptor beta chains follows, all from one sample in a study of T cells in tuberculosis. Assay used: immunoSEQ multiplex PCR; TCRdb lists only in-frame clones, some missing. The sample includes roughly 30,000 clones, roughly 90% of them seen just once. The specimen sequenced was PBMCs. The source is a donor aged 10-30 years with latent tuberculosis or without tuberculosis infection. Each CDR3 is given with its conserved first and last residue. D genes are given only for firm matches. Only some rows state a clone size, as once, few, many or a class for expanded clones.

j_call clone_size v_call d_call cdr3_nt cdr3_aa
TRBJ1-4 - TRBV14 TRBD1 TGTGCCAGCAGCCCATCTTCAGGACAGGGGCGCGGACTGTTTTTT CASSPSSGQGRGLFF
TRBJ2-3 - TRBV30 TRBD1 TGTGCCGGAAAAGACAGGGCCTCAGATACGCAGTATTTT CAGKDRASDTQYF
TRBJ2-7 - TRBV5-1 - TGCGCCAGCAGCTTGGGGGCAGGCTACGAGCAGTACTTC CASSLGAGYEQYF
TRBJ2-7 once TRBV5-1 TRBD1 TGCGCCAGCAGCTTGGGACAGGGCAATCGCGAGCAGTACTTC CASSLGQGNREQYF
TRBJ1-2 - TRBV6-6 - TGTGCCAGCAGTTACGATCAGGGTCCCTATGGCTACACCTTC CASSYDQGPYGYTF
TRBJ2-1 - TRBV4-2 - TGTGCCAGCAGCCCCCAAGAACTAGCCCACCGGGGTGAGCAGTTCTTC CASSPQELAHRGEQFF
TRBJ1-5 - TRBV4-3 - TGCGCCAGCAGCCGCTTCCAGTTCCAGCCCCAGCATTTT CASSRFQFQPQHF
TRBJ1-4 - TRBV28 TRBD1 TGTGCCAGCAGTACGGCGACAGGGTTGAGTGAAAAACTGTTTTTT CASSTATGLSEKLFF
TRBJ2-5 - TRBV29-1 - TGCAGCGGGGAGCCGGTGCTAGAGACCCAGTACTTC CSGEPVLETQYF
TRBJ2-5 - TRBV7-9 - TGTGCCAGCATACCGACAGACCAAGAGACCCAGTACTTC CASIPTDQETQYF
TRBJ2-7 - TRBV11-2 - TGTGCCAGCAGCTTAGATCGGAGATACGAGCAGTACTTC CASSLDRRYEQYF
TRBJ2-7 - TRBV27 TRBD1 TGTGCCAAAAGCGCCGGGACAGGGCAACACGAGCAGTACTTC CAKSAGTGQHEQYF